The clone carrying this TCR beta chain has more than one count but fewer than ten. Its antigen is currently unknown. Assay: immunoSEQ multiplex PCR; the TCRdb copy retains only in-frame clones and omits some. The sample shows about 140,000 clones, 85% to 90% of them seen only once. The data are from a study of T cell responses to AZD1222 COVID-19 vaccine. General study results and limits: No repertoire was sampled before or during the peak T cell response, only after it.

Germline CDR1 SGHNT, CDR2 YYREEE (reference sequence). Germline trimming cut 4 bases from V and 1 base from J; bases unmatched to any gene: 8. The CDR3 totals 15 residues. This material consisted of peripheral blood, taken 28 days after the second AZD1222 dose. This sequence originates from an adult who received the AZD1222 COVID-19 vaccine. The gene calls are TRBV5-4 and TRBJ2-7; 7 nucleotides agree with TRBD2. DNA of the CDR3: TGTGCCAGCAGCCGGGATAGCGGGTCTTCCTACGAGCAGTACTTC. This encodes CASSRDSGSSYEQYF.